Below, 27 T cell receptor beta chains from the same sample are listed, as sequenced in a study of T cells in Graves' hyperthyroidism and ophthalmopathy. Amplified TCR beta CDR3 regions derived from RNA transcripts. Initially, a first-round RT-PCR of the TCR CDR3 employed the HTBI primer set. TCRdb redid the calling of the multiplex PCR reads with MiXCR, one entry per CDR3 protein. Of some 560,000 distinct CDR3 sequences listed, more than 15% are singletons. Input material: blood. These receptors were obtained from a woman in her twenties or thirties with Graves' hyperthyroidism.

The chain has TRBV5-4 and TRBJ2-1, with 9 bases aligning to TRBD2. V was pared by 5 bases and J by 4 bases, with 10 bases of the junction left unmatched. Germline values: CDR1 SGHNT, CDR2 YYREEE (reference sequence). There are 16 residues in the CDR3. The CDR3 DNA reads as TGTGCCAGCAGGCGGGAGGGCGCTAAAACATACAATGAGCAGTTCTTC. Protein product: CASRREGAKTYNEQFF. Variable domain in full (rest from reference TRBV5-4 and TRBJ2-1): ETGVTQSPTHLIKTRGQQVTLRCSSQSGHNTVSWYQQALGQGPQFIFQYYREEENGRGNFPPRFSGLQFPNYSSELNVNALELDDSALYLCASRREGAKTYNEQFFGPGTRLTVL.

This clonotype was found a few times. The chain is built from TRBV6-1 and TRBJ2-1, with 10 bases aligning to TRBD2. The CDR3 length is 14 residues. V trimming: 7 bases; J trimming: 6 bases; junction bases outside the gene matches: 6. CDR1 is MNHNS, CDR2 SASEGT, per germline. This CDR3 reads CASMSGRAINEQFF. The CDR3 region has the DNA TGTGCCAGCATGAGCGGGAGGGCGATCAATGAGCAGTTCTTC.

The CDR3 sequence is CASSSPAGGTSTDTQYF. CDR3 DNA sequence: TGTGCCAGCAGTTCACCAGCGGGAGGAACTAGCACAGATACGCAGTATTTT. The chain uses TRBV27 and TRBJ2-3; the match to TRBD2 covers 9 bases. The CDR3 contains 17 residues. Germline-derived CDR1 and CDR2 are MNHEY and SMNVEV (reference sequence). Trimming removed 4 bases from V and 0 bases from J; junction bases left unmatched: 8.

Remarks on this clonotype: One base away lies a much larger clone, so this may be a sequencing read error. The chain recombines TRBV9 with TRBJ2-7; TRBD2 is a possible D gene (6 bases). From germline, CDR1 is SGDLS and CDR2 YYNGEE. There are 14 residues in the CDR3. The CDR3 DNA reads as TGTGCCAGCAGCGTTAGCGGTGACACCTACGAGCAGCACTTC. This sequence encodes CASSVSGDTYEQHF.

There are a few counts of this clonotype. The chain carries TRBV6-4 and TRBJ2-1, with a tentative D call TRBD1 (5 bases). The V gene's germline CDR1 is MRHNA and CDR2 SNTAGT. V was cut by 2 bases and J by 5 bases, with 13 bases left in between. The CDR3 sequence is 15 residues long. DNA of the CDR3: TGTGCCAGCAGTGACGCGACAGTAGGACACAATGAGCAGTTCTTC. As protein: CASSDATVGHNEQFF.

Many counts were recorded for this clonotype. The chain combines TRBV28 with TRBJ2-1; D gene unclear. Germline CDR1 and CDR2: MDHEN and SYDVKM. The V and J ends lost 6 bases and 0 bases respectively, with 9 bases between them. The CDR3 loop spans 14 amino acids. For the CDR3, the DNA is TGTGCCAGCAGGACCGCCCGCTCCTACAATGAGCAGTTCTTC. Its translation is CASRTARSYNEQFF.

The CDR3 DNA sequence: TGTGCCAGTAGTATAAACAGGGGGGATACGCAGTATTTT. Its translation: CASSINRGDTQYF. The chain has TRBV19 and TRBJ2-3; 8 bases line up with TRBD1. This CDR3 contains 13 residues. Germline V lookup: CDR1 LNHDA, CDR2 SQIVND (reference sequence). The junction had 1 base not matched to a gene; V was cut back by 2 bases and J by 6 bases.

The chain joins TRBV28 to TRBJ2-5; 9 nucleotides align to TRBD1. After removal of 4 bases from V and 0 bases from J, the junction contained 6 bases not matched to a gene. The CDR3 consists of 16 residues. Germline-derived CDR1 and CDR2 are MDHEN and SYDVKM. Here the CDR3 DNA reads TGTGCCAGCAGTTCCTTTGACAGGGGGTACCAAGAGACCCAGTACTTC. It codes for CASSSFDRGYQETQYF.

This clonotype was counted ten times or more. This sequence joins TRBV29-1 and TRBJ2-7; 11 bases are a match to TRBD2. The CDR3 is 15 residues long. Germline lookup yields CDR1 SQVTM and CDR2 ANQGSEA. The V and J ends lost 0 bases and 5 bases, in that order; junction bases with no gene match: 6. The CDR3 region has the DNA TGCAGCGTTGAAGACCGACTAGCGGGGCGAAACGAGCAGTACTTC. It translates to CSVEDRLAGRNEQYF.

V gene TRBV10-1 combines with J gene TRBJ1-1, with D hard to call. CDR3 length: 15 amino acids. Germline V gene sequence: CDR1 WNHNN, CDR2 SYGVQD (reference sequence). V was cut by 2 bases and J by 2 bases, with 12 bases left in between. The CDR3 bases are TGCGCCAGCAGTGAGGAGTGGCCCTCCAACACTGAAGCTTTCTTT. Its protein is CASSEEWPSNTEAFF.

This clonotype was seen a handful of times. The CDR3 coding sequence is TGTGCCAGCAGTTTACCCCAGCGTGAGCAGTTCTTC. The encoded protein is CASSLPQREQFF. This chain joins TRBV27 and TRBJ2-1, with unresolved D. Trimming took 2 bases from V and 9 from J, leaving 8 bases between them. The germline CDR1 and CDR2 sequences are MNHEY and SMNVEV (reference sequence). The CDR3 length is 12 residues.

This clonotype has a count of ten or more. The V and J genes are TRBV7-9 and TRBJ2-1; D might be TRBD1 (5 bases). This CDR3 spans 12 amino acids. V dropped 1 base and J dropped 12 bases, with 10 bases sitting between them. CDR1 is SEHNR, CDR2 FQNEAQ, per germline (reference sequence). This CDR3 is CASSLGRAGQFF. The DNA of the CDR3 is TGTGCCAGCAGCTTAGGCAGGGCTGGGCAGTTCTTC.

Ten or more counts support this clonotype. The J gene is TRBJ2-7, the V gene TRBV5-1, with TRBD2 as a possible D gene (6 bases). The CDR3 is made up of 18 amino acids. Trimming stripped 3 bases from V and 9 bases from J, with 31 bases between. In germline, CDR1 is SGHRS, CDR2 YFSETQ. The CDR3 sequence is CASSSGNSLRDSPTVQYF. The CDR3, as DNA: TGCGCCAGCAGCTCTGGAAACTCCCTAAGGGACTCCCCTACAGTGCAGTACTTC.

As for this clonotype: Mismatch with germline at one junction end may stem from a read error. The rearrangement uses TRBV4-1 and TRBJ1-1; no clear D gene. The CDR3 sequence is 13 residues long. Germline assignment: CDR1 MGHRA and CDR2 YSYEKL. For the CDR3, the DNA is TGCGCCAACAGCCAAGCCGGACCAACTGAAGCTTTCTTT. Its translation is CANSQAGPTEAFF.

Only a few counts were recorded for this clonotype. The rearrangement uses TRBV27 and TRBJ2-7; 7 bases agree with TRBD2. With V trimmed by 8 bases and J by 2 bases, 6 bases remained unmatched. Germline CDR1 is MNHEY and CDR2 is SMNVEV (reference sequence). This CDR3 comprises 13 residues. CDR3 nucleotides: TGTGCCAGCGCTACTAGCGCCACCTACGAGCAGTACTTC. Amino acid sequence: CASATSATYEQYF.

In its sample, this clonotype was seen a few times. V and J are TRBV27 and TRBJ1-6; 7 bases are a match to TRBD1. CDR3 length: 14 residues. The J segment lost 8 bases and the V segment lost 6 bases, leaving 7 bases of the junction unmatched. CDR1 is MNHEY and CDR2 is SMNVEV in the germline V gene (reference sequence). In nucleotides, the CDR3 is TGTGCCAGCAGGTCAGGGGGAGAACATTCACCCCTCCACTTT. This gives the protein CASRSGGEHSPLHF.

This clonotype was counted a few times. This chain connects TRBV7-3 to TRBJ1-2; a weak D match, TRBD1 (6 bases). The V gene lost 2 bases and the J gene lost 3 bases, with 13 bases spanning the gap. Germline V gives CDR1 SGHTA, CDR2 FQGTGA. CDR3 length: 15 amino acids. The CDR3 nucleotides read TGTGCCAGCAGCTTATTGAAAGGGGGGGACTATGGCTACACCTTC. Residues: CASSLLKGGDYGYTF.

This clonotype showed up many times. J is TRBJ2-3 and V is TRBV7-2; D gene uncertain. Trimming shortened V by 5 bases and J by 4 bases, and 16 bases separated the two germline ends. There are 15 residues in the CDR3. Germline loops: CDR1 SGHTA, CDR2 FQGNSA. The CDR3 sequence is CASSPGRTSPDTQYF. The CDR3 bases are TGTGCCAGCAGCCCTGGACGTACCTCCCCAGATACGCAGTATTTT.

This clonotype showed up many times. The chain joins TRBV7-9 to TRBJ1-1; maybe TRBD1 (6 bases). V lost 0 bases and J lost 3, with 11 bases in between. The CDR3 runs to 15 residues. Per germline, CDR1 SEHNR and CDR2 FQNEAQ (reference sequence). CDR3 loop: CASSLADSSDTEAFF. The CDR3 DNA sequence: TGTGCCAGCAGCTTAGCGGACAGTTCGGACACTGAAGCTTTCTTT.

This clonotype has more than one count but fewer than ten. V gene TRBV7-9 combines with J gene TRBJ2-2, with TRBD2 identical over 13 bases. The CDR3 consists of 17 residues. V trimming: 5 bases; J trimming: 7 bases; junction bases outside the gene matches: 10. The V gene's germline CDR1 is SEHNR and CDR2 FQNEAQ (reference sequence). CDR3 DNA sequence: TGTGCCAGCAGCAGGACCGGGACTAGCGGGAATAACGGGGAGCTGTTTTTT. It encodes CASSRTGTSGNNGELFF.

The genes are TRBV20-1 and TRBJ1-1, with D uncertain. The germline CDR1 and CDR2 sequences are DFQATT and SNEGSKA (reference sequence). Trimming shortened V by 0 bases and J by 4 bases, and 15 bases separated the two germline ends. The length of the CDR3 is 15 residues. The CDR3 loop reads CSARDLDGLSTEAFF. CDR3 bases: TGCAGTGCTAGAGATCTGGACGGCTTGAGCACTGAAGCTTTCTTT.

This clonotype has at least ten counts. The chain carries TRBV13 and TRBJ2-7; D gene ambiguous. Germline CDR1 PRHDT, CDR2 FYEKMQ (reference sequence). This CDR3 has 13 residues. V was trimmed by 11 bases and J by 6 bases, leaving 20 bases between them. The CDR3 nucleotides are TGTGCCTCGGGTACCCCCTTGAGTGCCGAGCAGTACTTC. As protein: CASGTPLSAEQYF.

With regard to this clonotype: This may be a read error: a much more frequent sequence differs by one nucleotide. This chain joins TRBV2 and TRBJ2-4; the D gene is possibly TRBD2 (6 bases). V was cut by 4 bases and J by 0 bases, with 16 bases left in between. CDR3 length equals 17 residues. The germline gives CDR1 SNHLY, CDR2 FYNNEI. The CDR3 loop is CASSGAGIRIAKNIQYF. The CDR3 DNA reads TGTGCCAGCAGTGGAGCGGGCATACGTATAGCCAAAAACATTCAGTACTTC.

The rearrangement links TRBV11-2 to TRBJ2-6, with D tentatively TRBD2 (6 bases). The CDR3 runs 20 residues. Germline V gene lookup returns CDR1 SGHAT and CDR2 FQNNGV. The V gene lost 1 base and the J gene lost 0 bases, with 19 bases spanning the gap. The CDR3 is CASSLAKGGDEYSGANVLTF. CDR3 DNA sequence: TGTGCCAGCAGCTTAGCGAAAGGAGGGGACGAGTACTCTGGGGCCAACGTCCTGACTTTC.

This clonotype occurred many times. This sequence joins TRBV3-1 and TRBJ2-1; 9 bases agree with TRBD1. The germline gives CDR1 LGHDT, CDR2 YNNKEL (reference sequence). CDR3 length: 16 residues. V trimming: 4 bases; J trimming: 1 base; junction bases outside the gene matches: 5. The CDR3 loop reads CASSPQGAPSYNEQFF. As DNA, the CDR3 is TGTGCCAGCAGCCCACAGGGGGCCCCATCCTACAATGAGCAGTTCTTC.

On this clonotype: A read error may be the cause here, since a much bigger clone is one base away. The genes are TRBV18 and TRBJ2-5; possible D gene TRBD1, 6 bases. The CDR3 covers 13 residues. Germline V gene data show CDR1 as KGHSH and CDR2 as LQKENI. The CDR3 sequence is CTSSPTGRETQYF. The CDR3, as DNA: TGTACCAGCTCACCGACAGGAAGAGAGACCCAGTACTTC.

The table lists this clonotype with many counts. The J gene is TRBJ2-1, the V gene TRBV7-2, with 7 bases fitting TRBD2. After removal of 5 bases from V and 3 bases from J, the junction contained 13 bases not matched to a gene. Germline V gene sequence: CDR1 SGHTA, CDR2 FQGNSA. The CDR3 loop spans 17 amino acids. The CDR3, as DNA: TGTGCCAGCAGCACTCGGTCCGGACTAGGACACTACAATGAGCAGTTCTTC. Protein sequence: CASSTRSGLGHYNEQFF.